This is a list of T cell receptor beta chains from one sample in a study of blood T cell repertoires in COVID-19. Clones were read by immunoSEQ multiplex PCR, and TCRdb kept only the in-frame ones, dropping some. The data hold 400,000 to 550,000 clones, with around 88% observed a single time. Material for sequencing was peripheral blood. These receptors were collected from a woman aged 25 to 39 with acute or convalescent COVID-19. Both conserved end residues are part of each CDR3. A D gene is named only where the DNA matches it firmly. Size is stated for part of the rows, as once, few or many counts, or as a class when the clone is expanded.

- | - | TRBJ2-3 | TRBV6-1 | 15 | TGTGCCAGCAGTGAAGTTTTTGGCGTCGTGGGCACGCAGTATTTT | CASSEVFGVVGTQYF
- | - | TRBJ1-2 | TRBV6-6 | 15 | TGTGCCAGCAGTTACAGCCGAACATCGACACTCCCCTACACCTTC | CASSYSRTSTLPYTF
- | - | TRBJ2-5 | TRBV20-1 | 14 | TGCAGTGCTAGTCCTGATAGTACTCCGGAGACCCAGTACTTC | CSASPDSTPETQYF
- | - | TRBJ1-1 | TRBV19 | 15 | TGTGCCAGTAGTCTACCTCGGACAGAGAACACTGAAGCTTTCTTT | CASSLPRTENTEAFF
- | - | TRBJ1-5 | TRBV21-1 | 18 | TGTGCCAGCAGCAAAGTTCGTCGCGGGACAGGGATAAGTCAGCCCCAGCATTTT | CASSKVRRGTGISQPQHF
TRBD1 | - | TRBJ1-6 | TRBV7-9 | 14 | TGTGCCAGCAGCCTTGGGACAGTTAATTCACCCCTCCACTTT | CASSLGTVNSPLHF
TRBD2 | - | TRBJ2-1 | TRBV4-1 | 17 | TGCGCCAGCAGCTCCGGACTAGCGGGGGTCTTGGTCAATGAGCAGTTCTTC | CASSSGLAGVLVNEQFF
TRBD1 | - | TRBJ1-4 | TRBV6-2/TRBV6-3 | 15 | TGTGCCAGCAGTTACGGGGGACAGGGTGGGGAAAAACTGTTTTTT | CASSYGGQGGEKLFF
- | - | TRBJ2-3 | TRBV12-5 | 17 | TGTGCTAGTTCTCTACGGGTGGCGGGACCTAACACAGATACGCAGTATTTT | CASSLRVAGPNTDTQYF
- | - | TRBJ2-1 | TRBV29-1 | 10 | TGCAGCGTTGGTTTCGGTGAGCAGTTCTTC | CSVGFGEQFF
- | - | TRBJ1-2 | TRBV19 | 10 | TGTGCCACGGAGAACTATGGCTACACCTTC | CATENYGYTF
TRBD2 | - | TRBJ2-5 | TRBV28 | 18 | TGTGCCAGCAGTTTATTGGGATATAGCGGGGGGGCCCGGGAGACCCAGTACTTC | CASSLLGYSGGARETQYF
TRBD1 | - | TRBJ1-2 | TRBV28 | 13 | TGTGCCAGCAGCGTGGGACAGCACTATGGCTACACCTTC | CASSVGQHYGYTF
- | - | TRBJ1-1 | TRBV10-1 | 14 | TGCGCCAGCTCGTCGGGTCCAGAACGGACTGAAGCTTTCTTT | CASSSGPERTEAFF
- | once | TRBJ1-2 | TRBV3-1/TRBV3-2 | 13 | TGTGCCAGCAGCACGCAAGGGGGCTATGGCTACACCTTC | CASSTQGGYGYTF
- | - | TRBJ1-1 | TRBV9 | 16 | TGTGCCAGCAGCGTAGGAGGGAGGGCGGCGAACACTGAAGCTTTCTTT | CASSVGGRAANTEAFF
TRBD2 | - | TRBJ2-7 | TRBV28 | 17 | TGTGCCAGCAGCCTTTATGGGACTAGCGGGGCTAATTACGAGCAGTACTTC | CASSLYGTSGANYEQYF
TRBD1 | once | TRBJ2-4 | TRBV30 | 14 | TGTGCCTGGAGTACCGGGACAGGTAAAAACATTCAGTACTTC | CAWSTGTGKNIQYF
- | - | TRBJ1-1 | TRBV10-1 | 13 | TGCGCCAGCAGTGACCCAGGGGTCACTGAAGCTTTCTTT | CASSDPGVTEAFF
TRBD2 | - | TRBJ2-7 | TRBV5-1 | 16 | TGCGCCAGCAGCTTGGTAGCGGGGATGAGCTCCTACGAGCAGTACTTC | CASSLVAGMSSYEQYF
- | - | TRBJ1-1 | TRBV6-5 | 12 | TGTGCCAGCATTCATAACCAGGGGCCAGCTTTCTTT | CASIHNQGPAFF
- | - | TRBJ2-5 | TRBV7-7 | 15 | TGTGCCAGCAGCTTAGTACAAGGGGACTGGGAGACCCAGTACTTC | CASSLVQGDWETQYF
- | - | TRBJ1-3 | TRBV7-9 | 14 | TGTGCCAGCAGCTCTAGGGGGTTCGGAAACACCATATATTTT | CASSSRGFGNTIYF
- | - | TRBJ1-2 | TRBV4-2 | 13 | TGTGCCAGCAGCCAAGTTGGTTCCGGGGGCTACACCTTC | CASSQVGSGGYTF
TRBD1 | - | TRBJ2-1 | TRBV30 | 14 | TGTGCCTGGGAACCGGGACAGGGGGTAAATGAGCAGTTCTTC | CAWEPGQGVNEQFF
- | once | TRBJ2-5 | TRBV11-3 | 15 | TGTGCCAGCAGCTTAGGGGCTAGCCCCGGGGAGACCCAGTACTTC | CASSLGASPGETQYF
- | - | TRBJ1-1 | TRBV5-1 | 15 | TGCGCCAGCAGCCCTCGAGAGGGGGGGGCTGTTGAAGCTTTCTTT | CASSPREGGAVEAFF
- | - | TRBJ2-2 | TRBV7-6 | 15 | TGTGCCAGCAGCTCTGCGGGCACCCACACCGGGGAGCTGTTTTTT | CASSSAGTHTGELFF
- | once | TRBJ1-5 | TRBV28 | 13 | TGTGCCAGCAGTTTGGCCAGTAACCAGCCCCAGCATTTT | CASSLASNQPQHF
- | - | TRBJ2-2 | TRBV24-1 | 16 | TGTGCCACCAGTGAGAGAGAGAGTCCGAACACCGGGGAGCTGTTTTTT | CATSERESPNTGELFF
TRBD2 | - | TRBJ2-3 | TRBV7-2 | 15 | TGTGCCAGCAGCTTTAGCGGGGGGGATACAGATACGCAGTATTTT | CASSFSGGDTDTQYF
- | - | TRBJ2-6 | TRBV15 | 15 | TGTGCCACCAGCAATGGTCGCGGTGGGGCCAACGTCCTGACTTTC | CATSNGRGGANVLTF
- | few | TRBJ2-2 | TRBV10-1 | 14 | TGCGCCAGCAGCCCACAGGTGAACACCGGGGAGCTGTTTTTT | CASSPQVNTGELFF
- | - | TRBJ2-1 | TRBV2 | 14 | TGTGCCAGCAGGGCCCTTACAGGGACCAATGAGCAGTTCTTC | CASRALTGTNEQFF
- | - | TRBJ2-3 | TRBV15 | 16 | TGTGCCACCAGCAGAGATACGTTGCGGGGGCAAGATACGCAGTATTTT | CATSRDTLRGQDTQYF
TRBD1 | - | TRBJ2-2 | TRBV6-5 | 14 | TGTGCCATCAGACAGGGTATGTTCGTCGGGGAGCTGTTTTTT | CAIRQGMFVGELFF
TRBD1 | - | TRBJ1-5 | TRBV2 | 15 | TGTGCCAGCAGTAGGGACAGGTCCAGCAATCAGCCCCAGCATTTT | CASSRDRSSNQPQHF
TRBD1 | - | TRBJ2-7 | TRBV5-1 | 14 | TGCGCCAGCAGTACAGGGGGCGCGGGGTACGAGCAGTACTTC | CASSTGGAGYEQYF
TRBD1 | - | TRBJ2-2 | TRBV2 | 14 | TGTGCCAGTTCTACAGGGGGCGCCTCCGGGGAGCTGTTTTTT | CASSTGGASGELFF
- | - | TRBJ2-1 | TRBV9 | 13 | TGTGCCAGCAGCCAAGCAAGAGGGGGTGAGCAGTTCTTC | CASSQARGGEQFF
- | - | TRBJ1-2 | TRBV10-2 | 12 | TGCGCCAGCATGGGGGGGCGGGATGGCTACACCTTC | CASMGGRDGYTF
- | - | TRBJ2-1 | TRBV6-5 | 14 | TGTGCCAGCAGTTACGGGACTTCGGAGAATGAGCAGTTCTTC | CASSYGTSENEQFF
TRBD1 | - | TRBJ1-3 | TRBV5-1 | 17 | TGCGCCAGCAGCGCAGAACAGGGGGCCCTCTCTGGAAACACCATATATTTT | CASSAEQGALSGNTIYF
- | - | TRBJ1-6 | TRBV5-4 | 13 | TGTGCCAGCTCGGTAGCAGGGCGATCACCCCTCCACTTT | CASSVAGRSPLHF
TRBD1 | once | TRBJ1-2 | TRBV28 | 13 | TGTGCCAGCAGTTATCACAGGGGGCCTGGCTACACCTTC | CASSYHRGPGYTF
- | - | TRBJ1-6 | TRBV30 | 14 | TGTGCCTGGAGGAAGAGACAAATGTATTCACCCCTCCACTTT | CAWRKRQMYSPLHF
TRBD1 | - | TRBJ1-2 | TRBV5-6 | 14 | TGTGCCAGCAGCTTCCCGGACAGGCACGATGGCTACACCTTC | CASSFPDRHDGYTF
TRBD1 | - | TRBJ2-2 | TRBV6-5 | 15 | TGTGCCAGCAGTCCTGACAGGGATCGCACCGGGGAGCTGTTTTTT | CASSPDRDRTGELFF
TRBD1 | - | TRBJ2-5 | TRBV10-3 | 17 | TGTGCCATCAGCCAGCCGGGACAGGGACAAAACCAAGAGACCCAGTACTTC | CAISQPGQGQNQETQYF
- | - | TRBJ2-3 | TRBV27 | 14 | TGTGCCAGCAGGATGGGACATCGCACAGATACGCAGTATTTT | CASRMGHRTDTQYF
TRBD2 | - | TRBJ2-7 | TRBV19 | 16 | TGTGCCAGTAGTCCCCGGACTAGCGGGGGGACCTACGAGCAGTACTTC | CASSPRTSGGTYEQYF
TRBD1 | - | TRBJ1-1 | TRBV28 | 15 | TGTGCCAGCAGCCATGACAGGGGAACGAACACTGAAGCTTTCTTT | CASSHDRGTNTEAFF
TRBD2 | - | TRBJ2-3 | TRBV27 | 17 | TGTGCCAGCAGTTTAGAGGGACTAGCGGGGGTCTGGGGTACGCAGTATTTT | CASSLEGLAGVWGTQYF
- | - | TRBJ1-2 | TRBV7-9 | 18 | TGTGCCAGCAGCTCCACGGGCGGGGGAGGTCTAGCTAACTATGGCTACACCTTC | CASSSTGGGGLANYGYTF
- | - | TRBJ2-3 | TRBV12-3/TRBV12-4 | 12 | TGTGCCAGCAGTTTGAGGGAGAATACGCAGTATTTT | CASSLRENTQYF